This entry lists 28 T cell receptor beta chains sequenced from one sample in a study of CD8+ T cells in alopecia areata. In each case, RNA was isolated and then reverse transcribed into cDNA as the sequencing template. The assay was immunoSEQ multiplex PCR, and TCRdb's table has in-frame clones only and misses some. Of 100,000 to 150,000 clones detected, more than 40% appear once; the ten largest clones hold around 20%. The sequenced sample was CD8+ T cells sorted from blood, obtained at week 0. The receptor source for this set is a human donor with alopecia areata.

This chain uses TRBV4-2 with TRBJ1-2; D not certain. V was shortened by 6 bases and J by 6 bases, with 11 bases between the two germline ends. Germline V CDR1 and CDR2: LGHNA, YNFKEQ. This CDR3 region has 12 residues. The CDR3 sequence: CASSEGGNGYTF. CDR3 bases: TGTGCCAGCAGTGAGGGAGGGAATGGCTACACCTTC.

J is TRBJ2-5 and V is TRBV13; D possibly corresponds to TRBD2 (6 bases). The V end was cut by 4 bases, the J end by 7 bases, with 7 bases between. The CDR3 has 11 residues. The germline V gene has CDR1 PRHDT and CDR2 FYEKMQ (reference sequence). CDR3 coding DNA: TGTGCCAGCAGCTCAGCGGGGACCCAGTACTTC. This gives the protein CASSSAGTQYF.

This clone was observed a few times. A read error may produce the germline difference seen at one junction end. DNA for the CDR3: TGTGCTAGCAGCTCCAGCTCTAGCAGGTGGGAGACCCAGTACTTC. This gives the protein CASSSSSSRWETQYF. The gene calls are TRBV7-7 and TRBJ2-5; D perhaps matches TRBD2 (5 bases). This CDR3 spans 15 amino acids. CDR1 SSHAT and CDR2 FNYEAQ come from the germline V gene (reference sequence).

This clone was seen many times. V gene TRBV27 combines with J gene TRBJ2-7; no firm D call. With 2 bases removed from V and 3 bases from J, the gap between germline ends came to 14 bases. The CDR3 loop spans 15 amino acids. From germline, CDR1 is MNHEY and CDR2 SMNVEV (reference sequence). The CDR3 protein is CASSLRSGRIYEQYF. The CDR3 bases are TGTGCCAGCAGTTTAAGGTCCGGACGGATCTACGAGCAGTACTTC.

The V gene is TRBV30, the J gene TRBJ2-2; TRBD1 agrees at 7 bases. V dropped 5 bases and J dropped 6; count of bases not matched to a gene: 0. The CDR3 spans 11 residues. CDR1 is GTSNPN, CDR2 SVGIG, per germline (reference sequence). The CDR3 nucleotides are TGTGCCTGGGGGACAGCCGGGGAGCTGTTTTTT. Translated, it gives CAWGTAGELFF.

This chain connects TRBV10-3 to TRBJ2-5; 7 nucleotides match TRBD2. J gave up 3 bases and V 6 bases, and 7 bases lay outside the gene matches. CDR3 size: 14 residues. Germline CDR1 is ENHRY and CDR2 is SYGVKD. CDR3 residues: CAIRGAGREETQYF. CDR3 coding DNA: TGTGCCATCAGAGGAGCGGGGCGGGAAGAGACCCAGTACTTC.

In its sample, this clone was seen a few times. This chain links TRBV6-1 with TRBJ2-3, with D tentatively TRBD2 (5 bases). Trimming took off 4 bases at V and 0 bases at J, with 14 bases between the two ends. CDR3 size: 16 residues. Germline V gene data show CDR1 as MNHNS and CDR2 as SASEGT. CDR3 sequence: CASSVTIDYSTDTQYF. CDR3 coding DNA: TGTGCCAGCAGTGTGACTATCGACTATAGCACAGATACGCAGTATTTT.

The chain joins TRBV5-1 to TRBJ2-7; possible D gene TRBD2, 5 bases. The V gene lost 2 bases and the J gene lost 1 base, with 10 bases spanning the gap. This CDR3 is built from 14 residues. Germline-derived CDR1 and CDR2 are SGHRS and YFSETQ. The CDR3: CASSFGVRSYEQYF. CDR3 bases: TGCGCCAGCAGCTTCGGGGTTAGGTCCTACGAGCAGTACTTC.

The V call is TRBV29-1, the J call TRBJ2-7; TRBD1 agrees at 9 bases. The CDR3 is made up of 14 amino acids. V was clipped by 4 bases and J by 0 bases; unmatched bases: 4. Germline values: CDR1 SQVTM, CDR2 ANQGSEA. CDR3 nucleotide sequence: TGCAGCGTTGGCTGGGACAGGGACTCCTACGAGCAGTACTTC. The encoded protein is CSVGWDRDSYEQYF.

The table lists this clone with a few counts. The chain is built from TRBV27 and TRBJ1-5, with D perhaps TRBD1 (6 bases). Deletions cut 2 bases from V and 4 bases from J, with 9 bases between. Per germline, CDR1 MNHEY and CDR2 SMNVEV (reference sequence). The CDR3 consists of 14 residues. Here the CDR3 reads CASSLRGANQPQHF. The CDR3 nucleotides read TGTGCCAGCAGTTTACGGGGGGCGAATCAGCCCCAGCATTTT.

The chain's CDR3 is CASSLIRAQETQYF. The CDR3 bases are TGTGCCAGCAGCTTAATCAGAGCCCAAGAGACCCAGTACTTC. V gene TRBV7-9 combines with J gene TRBJ2-5; D ambiguous. The CDR3 spans 14 residues. The germline V gene encodes CDR1 SEHNR and CDR2 FQNEAQ (reference sequence). Trimming shortened V by 2 bases and J by 1 base, and 8 bases separated the two germline ends. Using reference TRBV7-9 and TRBJ2-5 for the parts outside the CDR3, the full variable domain is DTGVSQNPRHKITKRGQNVTFRCDPISEHNRLYWYRQTLGQGPEFLTYFQNEAQLEKSRLLSDRFSAERPKGSFSTLEIQRTEQGDSAMYLCASSLIRAQETQYFGPGTRLLVL.

Regarding this clone: The junction differs from germline at one of its ends, possibly a read error. CDR3 nucleotide sequence: TGTGCCAGCAGTTTGGTGGGACAGGGGGAACAGCCCCAGCATTTT. This translates into CASSLVGQGEQPQHF. This chain joins TRBV5-6 and TRBJ1-5; 11 bases map to TRBD1. The CDR3 runs 15 residues. CDR1 is SGHDT and CDR2 is YYEEEE in the germline V gene.

The V gene is TRBV15, the J gene TRBJ2-1; D remains ambiguous. The CDR3 is 17 amino acids. Deletions cut 0 bases from V and 0 bases from J, with 12 bases between. From germline, CDR1 is LNHNV and CDR2 YYDKDF (reference sequence). The CDR3 DNA reads TGTGCCACCAGCAGAGATGTCCCGGCGAGCTCCTACAATGAGCAGTTCTTC. Its translation is CATSRDVPASSYNEQFF.

V usage is TRBV13 and J usage is TRBJ2-5; D is perhaps TRBD1 or TRBD2 (5 bases each). The CDR3 loop spans 14 amino acids. Germline loops: CDR1 PRHDT, CDR2 FYEKMQ (reference sequence). Trimming left V 4 bases short and J 3 bases short, with 12 bases between. The CDR3 here is CASSYSGTEETQYF. As DNA, the CDR3 is TGTGCCAGCAGCTACTCCGGGACGGAAGAGACCCAGTACTTC.

The V call is TRBV27, the J call TRBJ1-5; the match to TRBD1 covers 7 bases. This CDR3 has 14 amino acids. The ends lost 6 bases at V and 3 bases at J; junction bases unmatched: 5. Germline V lookup: CDR1 MNHEY, CDR2 SMNVEV (reference sequence). CDR3: CASSQGGYNQPQHF. The CDR3 DNA reads TGTGCCAGCAGCCAAGGGGGCTACAATCAGCCCCAGCATTTT.

CDR3 DNA: TGTGCCAGCAGCTACGGGACTAGCCACTACAAAAACATTCAGTACTTC. Protein product: CASSYGTSHYKNIQYF. The V call is TRBV13, the J call TRBJ2-4, with 9 bases lining up with TRBD2. V was clipped by 4 bases and J by 3 bases; unmatched bases: 7. This CDR3 region has 16 residues. CDR1 is PRHDT and CDR2 is FYEKMQ in the germline V gene (reference sequence).

The rearrangement uses TRBV29-1 and TRBJ1-2; D uncertain. Germline CDR1 and CDR2: SQVTM and ANQGSEA. The ends were cut back, 0 bases at V and 5 bases at J, with 16 bases in the middle. The CDR3 has 15 amino acids. The CDR3 DNA follows: TGCAGCGTTGAAGATCGGGGAGCGACGGGGTATGGCTACACCTTC. Protein sequence: CSVEDRGATGYGYTF.

The rearrangement joins TRBV6-5 to TRBJ2-5; 7 nucleotides line up with TRBD1. Germline V gene lookup returns CDR1 MNHEY and CDR2 SVGAGI. This CDR3 is 13 amino acids long. V gave up 6 bases and J gave up 2 bases; unmatched junction bases: 3. This CDR3 reads CASSWGQQETQYF. CDR3 DNA sequence: TGTGCCAGCAGCTGGGGACAGCAAGAGACCCAGTACTTC.

The chain links TRBV7-9 to TRBJ2-2; unclear D gene. V was cut by 4 bases and J by 0 bases, with 12 bases left in between. From germline, CDR1 is SEHNR and CDR2 FQNEAQ (reference sequence). The CDR3 totals 16 residues. CDR3 region: CASSSTPHANTGELFF. The CDR3 bases are TGTGCCAGCAGCTCAACACCACATGCGAACACCGGGGAGCTGTTTTTT. Combining the CDR3 with reference TRBV7-9 and TRBJ2-2 gives the whole variable domain DTGVSQNPRHKITKRGQNVTFRCDPISEHNRLYWYRQTLGQGPEFLTYFQNEAQLEKSRLLSDRFSAERPKGSFSTLEIQRTEQGDSAMYLCASSSTPHANTGELFFGEGSRLTVL.

The chain combines TRBV5-4 with TRBJ1-1; no firm D call. The CDR3 totals 13 residues. Germline V lookup: CDR1 SGHNT, CDR2 YYREEE (reference sequence). V was clipped by 5 bases and J by 1 base, with 9 bases between them. This chain's CDR3 is CASRFDTNTEAFF. For the CDR3, the DNA is TGTGCCAGCAGGTTCGACACGAACACTGAAGCTTTCTTT.

The chain couples TRBV30 to TRBJ2-3; TRBD2 matches 7 bases. V trimming: 4 bases; J trimming: 1 base; junction bases outside the gene matches: 2. Germline lookup yields CDR1 GTSNPN and CDR2 SVGIG (reference sequence). The CDR3 runs 13 residues. The CDR3 bases are TGTGCCTGGAATCGGGGGGGCACAGATACGCAGTATTTT. It encodes CAWNRGGTDTQYF. Full variable domain (rest looked up from reference TRBV30 and TRBJ2-3): SQTIHQWPATLVQPVGSPLSLECTVEGTSNPNLYWYRQAAGRGLQLLFYSVGIGQISSEVPQNLSASRPQDRQFILSSKKLLLSDSGFYLCAWNRGGTDTQYFGPGTRLTVL.

This clone has only one observation. The chain is built from TRBV9 and TRBJ1-1; D gene unclear. CDR3 length: 15 amino acids. The germline gives CDR1 SGDLS, CDR2 YYNGEE. Trimming stripped 0 bases from V and 4 bases from J, with 13 bases between. CDR3 in amino acids: CASSVGVGSTTEAFF. The CDR3 DNA follows: TGTGCCAGCAGCGTAGGGGTAGGGAGCACCACTGAAGCTTTCTTT.

This rearrangement joins TRBV5-6 to TRBJ1-4; D ambiguous. V was shortened by 0 bases and J by 1 base, with 10 bases between the two germline ends. Germline V gene lookup returns CDR1 SGHDT and CDR2 YYEEEE. The CDR3 totals 16 residues. CDR3 DNA: TGTGCCAGCAGCTTGGCTATGGATGGAACTAATGAAAAACTGTTTTTT. It translates to CASSLAMDGTNEKLFF. The whole variable domain, remainder taken from reference TRBV5-6 and TRBJ1-4, is DAGVTQSPTHLIKTRGQQVTLRCSPKSGHDTVSWYQQALGQGPQFIFQYYEEEERQRGNFPDRFSGHQFPNYSSELNVNALLLGDSALYLCASSLAMDGTNEKLFFGSGTQLSVL.

The rearrangement links TRBV19 to TRBJ2-5; the D gene is possibly TRBD1 (6 bases). Deletions cut 5 bases from V and 1 base from J, with 11 bases between. CDR1 LNHDA and CDR2 SQIVND come from the germline V gene (reference sequence). The CDR3 is 14 residues long. CDR3 sequence reads: CASSYDRFQETQYF. The CDR3 DNA reads TGTGCCAGTAGTTATGACAGGTTCCAAGAGACCCAGTACTTC.

V and J are TRBV27 and TRBJ2-7; D is possibly TRBD1 (6 bases). Per the germline V gene, CDR1 is MNHEY and CDR2 is SMNVEV (reference sequence). The CDR3 contains 13 residues. Trimming removed 5 bases from V and 3 bases from J, with 11 bases in between. The CDR3 coding sequence is TGTGCCAGCAGTCCCCTAGGGGGCTACGAGCAGTACTTC. Amino acid sequence: CASSPLGGYEQYF.

The J gene is TRBJ2-7, the V gene TRBV7-8, with 7 nucleotides matching TRBD1. Losses at the gene ends were 5 bases for V and 0 bases for J; bases not matched to a gene: 7. The CDR3 contains 15 residues. Germline lookup yields CDR1 SGHVS and CDR2 FQNEAQ. Here the CDR3 reads CASSHGQAVSYEQYF. In nucleotides, the CDR3 is TGTGCCAGCAGCCACGGACAGGCTGTCTCCTACGAGCAGTACTTC.

The gene calls are TRBV9 and TRBJ2-2, with 7 bases matching TRBD2. V gave up 3 bases and J gave up 4 bases; unmatched junction bases: 0. The CDR3 extends over 13 amino acids. Germline lookup yields CDR1 SGDLS and CDR2 YYNGEE. This chain's CDR3 is CASSGTSTGELFF. CDR3 DNA sequence: TGTGCCAGCAGCGGGACTAGCACCGGGGAGCTGTTTTTT. Filled out from reference TRBV9 and TRBJ2-2, the complete variable domain reads DSGVTQTPKHLITATGQRVTLRCSPRSGDLSVYWYQQSLDQGLQFLIQYYNGEERAKGNILERFSAQQFPDLHSELNLSSLELGDSALYFCASSGTSTGELFFGEGSRLTVL.

The J gene is TRBJ2-1, the V gene TRBV2; D ambiguous. Germline lookup yields CDR1 SNHLY and CDR2 FYNNEI. This CDR3 contains 10 residues. V lost 8 bases, J lost 7 bases, and 6 bases lay in between. The CDR3 DNA is TGTGCCAGCTGGGGTAATGAGCAGTTCTTC. Its protein product is CASWGNEQFF.